The sequence of this T cell receptor (beta chain) was determined in a study of cytomegalovirus exposure and HLA in healthy donors. The overall study: The study's early data release held tens of millions of unique TCRs from HLA-typed donors.

Germline lookup yields CDR1 SGHNT and CDR2 YYREEE (reference sequence). The CDR3 runs to 14 residues. V dropped 4 bases and J dropped 8; count of bases not matched to a gene: 11. The PCR contained 60 Vbeta and 13 Jbeta primers. Libraries were prepared by immunoSEQ multiplex PCR; TCRdb keeps only in-frame clonotypes and omits some of them. The listing contains about 58,000 clones. Study conclusions and caveats: Overall, under 200 TCR beta chains were annotated as cytomegalovirus-associated.

Worth noting for this clone: What it binds is not known.

The specimen sequenced was PBMCs. The sequence derives from a woman aged 18-29 years in good health and CMV-seronegative. V gene TRBV5-4 combines with J gene TRBJ1-2; TRBD1 matches 7 bases. The CDR3: CASSRDTGVGGYTF. The CDR3 region has the DNA TGTGCCAGCAGCCGAGACACAGGGGTGGGAGGCTACACCTTC.